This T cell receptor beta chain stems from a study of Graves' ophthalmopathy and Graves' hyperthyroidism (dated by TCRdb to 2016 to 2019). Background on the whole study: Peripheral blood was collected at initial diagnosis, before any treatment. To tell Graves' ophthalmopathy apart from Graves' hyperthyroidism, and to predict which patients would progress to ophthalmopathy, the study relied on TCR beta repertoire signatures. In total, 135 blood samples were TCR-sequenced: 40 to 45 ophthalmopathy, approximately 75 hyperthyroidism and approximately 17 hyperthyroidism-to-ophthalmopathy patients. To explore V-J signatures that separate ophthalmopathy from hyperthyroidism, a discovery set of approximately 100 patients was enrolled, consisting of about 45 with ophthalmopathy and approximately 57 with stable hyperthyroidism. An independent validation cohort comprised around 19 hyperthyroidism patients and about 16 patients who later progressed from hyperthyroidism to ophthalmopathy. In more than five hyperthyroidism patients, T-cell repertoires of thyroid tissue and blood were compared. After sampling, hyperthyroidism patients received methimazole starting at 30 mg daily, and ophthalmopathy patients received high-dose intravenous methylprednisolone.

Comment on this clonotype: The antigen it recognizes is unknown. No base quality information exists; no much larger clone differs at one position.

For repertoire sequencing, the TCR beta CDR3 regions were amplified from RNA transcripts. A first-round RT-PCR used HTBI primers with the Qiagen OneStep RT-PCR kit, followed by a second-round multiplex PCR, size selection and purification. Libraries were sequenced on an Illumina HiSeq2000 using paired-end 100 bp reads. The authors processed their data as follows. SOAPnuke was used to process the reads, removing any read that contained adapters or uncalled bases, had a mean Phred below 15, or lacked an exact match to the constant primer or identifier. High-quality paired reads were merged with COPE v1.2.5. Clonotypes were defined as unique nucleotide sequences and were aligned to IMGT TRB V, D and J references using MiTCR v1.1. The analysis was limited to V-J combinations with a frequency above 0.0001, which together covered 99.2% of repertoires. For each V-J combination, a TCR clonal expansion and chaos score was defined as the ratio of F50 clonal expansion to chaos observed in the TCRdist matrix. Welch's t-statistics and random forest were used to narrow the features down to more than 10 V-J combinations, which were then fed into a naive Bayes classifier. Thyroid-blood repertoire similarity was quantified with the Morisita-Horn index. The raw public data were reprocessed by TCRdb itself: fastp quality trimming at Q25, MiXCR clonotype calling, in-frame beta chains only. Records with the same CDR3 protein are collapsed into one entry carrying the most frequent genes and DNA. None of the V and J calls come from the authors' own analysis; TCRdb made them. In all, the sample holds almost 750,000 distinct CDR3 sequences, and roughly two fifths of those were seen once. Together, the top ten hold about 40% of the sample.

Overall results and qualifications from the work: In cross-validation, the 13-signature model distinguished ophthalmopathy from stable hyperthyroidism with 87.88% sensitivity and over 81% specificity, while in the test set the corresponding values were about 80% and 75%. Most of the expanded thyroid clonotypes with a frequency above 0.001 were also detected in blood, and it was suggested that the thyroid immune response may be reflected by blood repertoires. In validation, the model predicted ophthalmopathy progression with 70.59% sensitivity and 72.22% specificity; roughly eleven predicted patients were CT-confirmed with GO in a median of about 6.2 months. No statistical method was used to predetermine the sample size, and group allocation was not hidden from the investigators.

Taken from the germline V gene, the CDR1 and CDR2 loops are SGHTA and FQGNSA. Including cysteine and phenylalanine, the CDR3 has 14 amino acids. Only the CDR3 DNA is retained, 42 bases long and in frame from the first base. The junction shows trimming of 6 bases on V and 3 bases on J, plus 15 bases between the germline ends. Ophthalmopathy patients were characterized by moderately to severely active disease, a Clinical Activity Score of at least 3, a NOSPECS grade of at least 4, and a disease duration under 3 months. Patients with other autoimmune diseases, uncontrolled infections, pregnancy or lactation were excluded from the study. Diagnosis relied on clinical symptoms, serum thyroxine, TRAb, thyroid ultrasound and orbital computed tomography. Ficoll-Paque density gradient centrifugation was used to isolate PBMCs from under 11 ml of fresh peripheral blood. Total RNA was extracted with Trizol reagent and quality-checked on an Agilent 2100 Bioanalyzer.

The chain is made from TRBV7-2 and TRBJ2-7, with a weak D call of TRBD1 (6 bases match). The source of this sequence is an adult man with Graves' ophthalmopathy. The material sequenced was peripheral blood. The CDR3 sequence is CASSRRGINYEQYF. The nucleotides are TGTGCCAGCAGTCGCAGGGGTATCAACTACGAGCAGTACTTC.